The 30 T cell receptor beta chains in this list originate from one sample, sequenced in a study of T cells in Graves' hyperthyroidism and ophthalmopathy. RNA transcripts provided the source from which TCR beta CDR3 regions were amplified. The HTBI set primed first-round TCR CDR3 RT-PCR. TCRdb reprocessed the multiplex PCR reads via MiXCR and lists one record per CDR3 protein. The data contain about 350,000 distinct CDR3 sequences, approximately 15% of them singletons. The sample comprised blood. These receptors were collected from a woman aged 25 to 45 with Graves' hyperthyroidism.

This rearrangement joins TRBV6-1 to TRBJ1-2; no firm D call. Germline values: CDR1 MNHNS, CDR2 SASEGT. The CDR3 has 13 amino acids. The V end was cut by 3 bases, the J end by 1 base, with 6 bases between. CDR3 bases: TGTGCCAGCAGTGAGCGAATTAACTATGGCTACACCTTC. This codes for CASSERINYGYTF.

This clonotype was seen ten or more times. The chain has TRBV6-1 and TRBJ2-7; 9 positions match TRBD2. The V gene end was trimmed by 3 bases and the J gene end by 2 bases; junction bases not matched to a gene: 14. Germline-derived CDR1 and CDR2 are MNHNS and SASEGT. The CDR3 spans 18 residues. CDR3 loop: CASSDRGAGGDRAYEQYF. In DNA form, the CDR3 reads TGTGCCAGCAGTGACCGAGGAGCGGGAGGAGACCGCGCCTACGAGCAGTACTTC.

This clonotype was detected ten times or more. The chain uses TRBV27 and TRBJ2-3; 7 bases map to TRBD2. V was pared by 0 bases and J by 0 bases, with 9 bases of the junction left unmatched. The length of the CDR3 is 18 residues. CDR1 and CDR2 from the germline V gene are MNHEY and SMNVEV (reference sequence). Here the CDR3 DNA reads TGTGCCAGCAGTTTATCGAGACTTCTAGCGGTTAGCACAGATACGCAGTATTTT. This encodes CASSLSRLLAVSTDTQYF.

This clonotype was seen many times. The genes are TRBV2 and TRBJ2-3; D not certain. Trimming stripped 6 bases from V and 4 bases from J, with 11 bases between. CDR1 SNHLY and CDR2 FYNNEI come from the germline V gene. This CDR3 comprises 13 residues. CDR3 amino acids: CASRAQRADTQYF. The CDR3 DNA reads as TGTGCCAGCAGAGCGCAACGGGCAGATACGCAGTATTTT.

This clonotype has more than one count but fewer than ten. The CDR3 region has the DNA TGTGCCAGCAGTTTAATAGGGTTGAGCTATGGCTACACCTTC. Protein sequence: CASSLIGLSYGYTF. The rearrangement links TRBV28 to TRBJ1-2; no clear D. V lost 2 bases and J lost 4, with 11 bases in between. Germline V gene data show CDR1 as MDHEN and CDR2 as SYDVKM. The CDR3 extends over 14 amino acids.

This clonotype occurred many times. This chain links TRBV5-5 with TRBJ1-5, with D hard to call. Germline values: CDR1 SGHKS, CDR2 YYEKEE (reference sequence). Between the trimmed V and J ends, which lost 0 bases and 5 bases, there was a span of 3 bases. The CDR3 contains 12 residues. The CDR3 region has the DNA TGTGCCAGCAGCTTGGACGATCAGCCCCAGCATTTT. Translating it yields CASSLDDQPQHF. Looking up the rest from reference TRBV5-5 and TRBJ1-5 gives the full variable domain: DAGVTQSPTHLIKTRGQQVTLRCSPISGHKSVSWYQQVLGQGPQFIFQYYEKEERGRGNFPDRFSARQFPNYSSELNVNALLLGDSALYLCASSLDDQPQHFGDGTRLSIL.

As regards this clonotype: An end of the junction does not agree with germline; a read error may underlie this. The chain combines TRBV5-1 with TRBJ1-4; unclear D gene. Looked up from germline, CDR1 is SGHRS and CDR2 is YFSETQ. The CDR3 runs 15 residues. The CDR3 coding sequence is TGTGCCAGCAGCTTGATGAGGTCAACTAATGAAAAACTGTTTTTT. Protein product: CASSLMRSTNEKLFF. Full variable domain (rest looked up from reference TRBV5-1 and TRBJ1-4): KAGVTQTPRYLIKTRGQQVTLSCSPISGHRSVSWYQQTPGQGLQFLFEYFSETQRNKGNFPGRFSGRQFSNSRSEMNVSTLELGDSALYLCASSLMRSTNEKLFFGSGTQLSVL.

As to this clonotype: A much bigger clone sits one base away, suggesting this may be a read error. The chain joins TRBV11-2 to TRBJ2-1; D call uncertain. The CDR3 extends over 12 amino acids. The germline V gene has CDR1 SGHAT and CDR2 FQNNGV. The CDR3 DNA is TGTGCCAGCAGCTTAGAAGTCAATGGGCAGTTCTTC. Encoded protein: CASSLEVNGQFF.

The V and J genes are TRBV11-2 and TRBJ1-2; 8 bases map to TRBD1. Germline CDR1 and CDR2: SGHAT and FQNNGV. This CDR3 has 17 residues. Trimming took 1 base from V and 1 from J; bases not matched to a gene: 8. The CDR3 DNA reads as TGTGCCAGCAGCTTAGGCGGACAGGGAGTAATTAACTATGGCTACACCTTC. This encodes CASSLGGQGVINYGYTF. The full variable domain, its missing parts supplied by reference TRBV11-2 and TRBJ1-2, is EAGVAQSPRYKIIEKRQSVAFWCNPISGHATLYWYQQILGQGPKLLIQFQNNGVVDDSQLPKDRFSAERLKGVDSTLKIQPAKLEDSAVYLCASSLGGQGVINYGYTFGSGTRLTVV.

The table lists this clonotype with many counts. This chain links TRBV20-1 with TRBJ2-1; D is possibly TRBD1 (6 bases). CDR1 and CDR2 from the germline V gene are DFQATT and SNEGSKA (reference sequence). Trimming shortened V by 6 bases and J by 7 bases, and 13 bases separated the two germline ends. The CDR3 totals 12 residues. CDR3 sequence reads: CSASQGMNEQFF. The CDR3 nucleotides are TGCAGTGCAAGCCAGGGGATGAATGAGCAGTTCTTC.

In the case of this clonotype: One junction end does not reproduce the germline sequence, and a read error may be involved. This chain connects TRBV3-1 to TRBJ2-7; 8 bases are a match to TRBD1. The CDR3 has 15 amino acids. The germline V gene has CDR1 LGHDT and CDR2 YNNKEL (reference sequence). The DNA for the CDR3 is TGTGCCAGCAGCCAAAGTACAGGGGGTTCAGGCGAGGAGTACTTC. Translation: CASSQSTGGSGEEYF.

The V gene is TRBV4-1, the J gene TRBJ1-2, with D hard to call. The V end lost 1 base, the J end lost 2 bases, and 8 bases lay between the germline ends. The germline CDR1 and CDR2 sequences are MGHRA and YSYEKL. There are 14 residues in the CDR3. The CDR3 spells CASSQVGSNYGYTF. The DNA for the CDR3 is TGCGCCAGCAGCCAAGTCGGATCGAACTATGGCTACACCTTC.

The J gene is TRBJ2-7, the V gene TRBV5-6; D not certain. The CDR3 contains 13 residues. The germline V gene has CDR1 SGHDT and CDR2 YYEEEE. V lost 2 bases and J 2 bases, leaving 8 bases between the germline ends. CDR3: CASSFARTYEQYF. The DNA for the CDR3 is TGTGCCAGCAGCTTTGCGAGGACCTACGAGCAGTACTTC.

In its sample, this clonotype was seen many times. J is TRBJ2-7 and V is TRBV20-1, with TRBD1 identical over 8 bases. Losses at the gene ends were 6 bases for V and 6 bases for J; bases not matched to a gene: 13. CDR3 size: 14 residues. CDR1 and CDR2 from the germline V gene are DFQATT and SNEGSKA (reference sequence). CDR3 nucleotides: TGCAGTGCCGTGCTCGGGACAGGAGGATCCGAGCAGTACTTC. Translation: CSAVLGTGGSEQYF.

Ten or more counts support this clonotype. The rearrangement joins TRBV20-1 to TRBJ2-7, with 12 bases identical to TRBD2. The V gene end was trimmed by 4 bases and the J gene end by 3 bases; junction bases not matched to a gene: 13. CDR1 and CDR2 (germline): DFQATT, SNEGSKA (reference sequence). The CDR3 extends over 17 amino acids. The CDR3 region has the DNA TGCAGTGCTACCCCGCCCCCGACTAGCGGGAGACACTACGAGCAGTACTTC. Amino acids: CSATPPPTSGRHYEQYF.

In its sample, this clonotype was seen many times. V and J are TRBV11-1 and TRBJ2-1; D is unresolved. Germline lookup yields CDR1 SGHAT and CDR2 FQDESV (reference sequence). The CDR3 has 13 amino acids. The V and J ends lost 8 bases and 2 bases respectively, with 10 bases between them. CDR3 protein: CASGMMPYNEQFF. DNA of the CDR3: TGTGCCAGCGGGATGATGCCCTACAATGAGCAGTTCTTC.

The chain uses TRBV20-1 and TRBJ2-1, with TRBD1 matching over 10 bases. The trim removed 6 bases at V and 9 bases at J, leaving 11 bases unmatched. The CDR3 runs 14 residues. The germline CDR1 and CDR2 sequences are DFQATT and SNEGSKA (reference sequence). CDR3 coding DNA: TGCAGTGCCCCCGACAGGGGGCGTTTGAGTGAGCAGTTCTTC. Translated: CSAPDRGRLSEQFF.

This clonotype occurred a few times. This chain links TRBV24-1 with TRBJ2-3, with 9 bases aligning to TRBD2. Germline V gene lookup returns CDR1 KGHDR and CDR2 SFDVKD. V dropped 7 bases and J dropped 1; count of bases not matched to a gene: 5. The CDR3 loop spans 15 amino acids. The CDR3 coding sequence is TGTGCCACCAGCGACCGACTAGCGGGCACAGATACGCAGTATTTT. Translated: CATSDRLAGTDTQYF.

Comments on this clonotype: Possible read error: a much larger clone is one base away. The V gene is TRBV7-9, the J gene TRBJ2-7, with TRBD1 matching over 7 bases. This CDR3 is 14 amino acids long. After removal of 5 bases from V and 3 bases from J, the junction contained 7 bases not matched to a gene. Germline V CDR1 and CDR2: SEHNR, FQNEAQ (reference sequence). CDR3 nucleotides: TGTGCCAGCAGCCCCCAGGGGGTCGGCTACGAGCAGTACTTC. It yields the protein CASSPQGVGYEQYF.

This clonotype was counted many times. This sequence joins TRBV13 and TRBJ2-2; D might be TRBD2 (5 bases). Trimming took 5 bases from V and 0 from J, leaving 7 bases between them. The germline V gene has CDR1 PRHDT and CDR2 FYEKMQ (reference sequence). The CDR3 runs 14 residues. CDR3 bases: TGTGCCAGCAGCCTCGGGGCGAACACCGGGGAGCTGTTTTTT. Amino acids: CASSLGANTGELFF.

This clonotype was detected many times. The chain recombines TRBV13 with TRBJ2-5, with TRBD2 as a possible D gene (5 bases). Germline V CDR1 and CDR2: PRHDT, FYEKMQ (reference sequence). The V end was cut by 5 bases, the J end by 4 bases, with 14 bases between. CDR3 length equals 14 residues. CDR3 DNA sequence: TGTGCCAGCAGCCTCCAAGAGGGTTTAGAGACCCAGTACTTC. Protein product: CASSLQEGLETQYF.

To note about this clonotype: A much larger clone differs by one base, so this may be a read error. The chain carries TRBV27 and TRBJ2-7; a weak D match, TRBD2 (7 bases). The V gene's germline CDR1 is MNHEY and CDR2 SMNVEV (reference sequence). V lost 6 bases to trimming and J lost 2 bases, with 14 bases between them. The CDR3 has 14 amino acids. CDR3 protein: CASRGGQGPYEQYF. DNA of the CDR3: TGTGCCAGCAGGGGGGGGCAGGGGCCCTACGAGCAGTACTTC.

This clonotype was detected ten times or more. V and J are TRBV14 and TRBJ2-1; TRBD1 is a possible D gene (6 bases). Germline loops: CDR1 SGHDN, CDR2 FVKESK. CDR3 length: 16 amino acids. Between the trimmed V and J ends, which lost 2 bases and 0 bases, there was a span of 11 bases. In nucleotides, the CDR3 is TGTGCCAGCAGCCAACTCGAGGACAGCTCCTACAATGAGCAGTTCTTC. Translating gives CASSQLEDSSYNEQFF.

The sample holds many counts of this clonotype. The rearrangement links TRBV7-9 to TRBJ2-5; D is perhaps TRBD2 (6 bases). This CDR3 region has 15 residues. V lost 5 bases and J 4 bases, leaving 17 bases between the germline ends. Germline V gives CDR1 SEHNR, CDR2 FQNEAQ (reference sequence). The DNA for the CDR3 is TGTGCCAGCAGCCTCCGGGACTTCCGGGGAGAGACCCAGTACTTC. Translating it yields CASSLRDFRGETQYF.

V and J are TRBV19 and TRBJ2-1; 7 bases agree with TRBD2. The CDR3 is 15 amino acids. Looked up from germline, CDR1 is LNHDA and CDR2 is SQIVND (reference sequence). Trimming removed 10 bases from V and 6 bases from J; junction bases left unmatched: 15. In DNA form, the CDR3 reads TGTGCCACCCGCGCCGGGTCTAGCGGCCTCAATGAGCAGTTCTTC. It translates to CATRAGSSGLNEQFF.

The rearrangement joins TRBV6-1 to TRBJ1-2; 7 nucleotides agree with TRBD1. This CDR3 has 12 residues. The ends lost 11 bases at V and 4 bases at J; junction bases unmatched: 7. Germline CDR1 reads MNHNS; CDR2 reads SASEGT. Here the CDR3 reads CAVRDSLYGYTF. As DNA, the CDR3 is TGTGCCGTTCGGGACAGTCTCTATGGCTACACCTTC.

This clonotype has ten or more counts. J is TRBJ1-1 and V is TRBV6-1, with TRBD1 matching over 7 bases. The V gene end was trimmed by 6 bases and the J gene end by 11 bases; junction bases not matched to a gene: 9. This CDR3 contains 12 residues. Germline V CDR1 and CDR2: MNHNS, SASEGT. CDR3 nucleotides: TGTGCCAGCAGCGGGAAACAGGGGAAGGCTTTCTTT. Protein product: CASSGKQGKAFF.

Turning to this clonotype: A much larger clone differs by one base, so this may be a read error. CDR3 coding DNA: TGTGCCAGCAGTTTGTTCCGGGACCCCCCAATGAATGGGCAGTTCTTC. Amino acids: CASSLFRDPPMNGQFF. The gene calls are TRBV28 and TRBJ2-1; D assignment may be TRBD1 or TRBD2 (5 bases each). The length of the CDR3 is 16 residues. Germline values: CDR1 MDHEN, CDR2 SYDVKM.

The rearrangement joins TRBV5-1 to TRBJ2-3; 14 bases fit TRBD2. With V trimmed by 6 bases and J by 4 bases, 10 bases remained unmatched. The CDR3 is 17 residues long. Germline-derived CDR1 and CDR2 are SGHRS and YFSETQ. The CDR3 spells CASKSGLAGVSADTQYF. DNA for the CDR3: TGCGCCAGCAAATCGGGACTAGCGGGAGTTTCGGCAGATACGCAGTATTTT.

This clonotype was detected only a few times. The CDR3 nucleotides read TGTGCCAGCAGTCGACTAGCGCGCGGATCCTACAATGAGCAGTTCTTC. Translated: CASSRLARGSYNEQFF. J is TRBJ2-1 and V is TRBV4-2; TRBD2 agrees at 8 bases. The CDR3 length is 16 residues. The V and J ends lost 6 bases and 1 base, in that order; junction bases with no gene match: 8. Germline V CDR1 and CDR2: LGHNA, YNFKEQ.